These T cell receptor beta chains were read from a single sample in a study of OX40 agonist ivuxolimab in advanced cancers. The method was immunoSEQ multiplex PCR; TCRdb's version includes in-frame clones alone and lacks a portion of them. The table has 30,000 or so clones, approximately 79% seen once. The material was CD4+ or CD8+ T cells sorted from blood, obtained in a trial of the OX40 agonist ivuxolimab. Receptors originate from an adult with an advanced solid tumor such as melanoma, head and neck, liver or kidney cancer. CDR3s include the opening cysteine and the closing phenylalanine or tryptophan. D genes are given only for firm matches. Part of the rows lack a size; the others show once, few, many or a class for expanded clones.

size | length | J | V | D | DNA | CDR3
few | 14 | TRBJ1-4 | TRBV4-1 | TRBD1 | TGCGCCAGCAGCCAAAGAATAGGCTCGACAGGGAGGTTTTTT | CASSQRIGSTGRFF
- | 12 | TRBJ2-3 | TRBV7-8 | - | TGTGCCAGCAGCTTAGGGTCGAATACGCAGTATTTT | CASSLGSNTQYF
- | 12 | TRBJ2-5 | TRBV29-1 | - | TGCAGCGTTGATCCAGGGCAAGAGACCCAGTACTTC | CSVDPGQETQYF
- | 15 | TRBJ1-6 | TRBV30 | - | TGTGCCTGGAGTGTAACCTTAGGGCCTGCGCCACCCCTCCACTTT | CAWSVTLGPAPPLHF
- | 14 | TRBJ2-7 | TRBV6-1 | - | TGTGCCAGCAGTGATCGAACAGCTCCCTACGAGCAGTACTTC | CASSDRTAPYEQYF
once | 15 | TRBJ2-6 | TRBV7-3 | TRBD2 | TGTGCCAGCAGCTTAACGGCCGGGAGGTCTGACGTCCTGACTTTC | CASSLTAGRSDVLTF
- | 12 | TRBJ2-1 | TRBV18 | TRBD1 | TGTGCCAGCTCACCGGACGGGGACAGCTTGTTCTTC | CASSPDGDSLFF
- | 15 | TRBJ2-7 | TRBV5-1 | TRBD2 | TGCGCCAGCAGCAACCCCCGGGGGGAAAGGAGCGAGCAGTACTTC | CASSNPRGERSEQYF
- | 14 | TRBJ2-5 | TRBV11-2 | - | TGTGCCAGCAGCTTGGACAGCTCCCAAGAGACCCAGTACTTC | CASSLDSSQETQYF
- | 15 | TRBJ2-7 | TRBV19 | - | TGTGCCAGTAGTTTCCGGCAGGGGCAGCGATACGAGCAGTACTTC | CASSFRQGQRYEQYF
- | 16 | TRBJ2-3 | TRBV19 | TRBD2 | TGTGCCAGTAGTCTTGGACTAGCGGGGAACACAGATACGCAGTATTTT | CASSLGLAGNTDTQYF
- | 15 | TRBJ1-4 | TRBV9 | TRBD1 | TGTGCCAGCAGCGTAGAGACAGGGTCTAATGAAAAACTGTTTTTT | CASSVETGSNEKLFF
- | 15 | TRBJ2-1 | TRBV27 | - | TGTGCCAGCGGACCTCGGGTAGTCGGGGCGGGTGAGCAGTTCTTC | CASGPRVVGAGEQFF
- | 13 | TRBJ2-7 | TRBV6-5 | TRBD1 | TGTGCCAGCACCAAGACAGGGGGCTACGAGCAGTACTTC | CASTKTGGYEQYF
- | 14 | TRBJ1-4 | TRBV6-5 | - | TGTGCCAGCAGTTACGGGGGAATCCGAGAAAAACTGTTTTTT | CASSYGGIREKLFF
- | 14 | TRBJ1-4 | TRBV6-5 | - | TGTGCCAGCAGGAGGACGGATTATAATGAAAAACTGTTTTTT | CASRRTDYNEKLFF
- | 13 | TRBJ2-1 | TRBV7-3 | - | TGTGCCAGCAGCTTAACTTGGCGGAATGAGCAGTTCTTC | CASSLTWRNEQFF
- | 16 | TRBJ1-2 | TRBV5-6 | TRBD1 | TGTGCCAGCAGCCCGGACAGGGGAGAGGCAGGCTATGGCTACACCTTC | CASSPDRGEAGYGYTF
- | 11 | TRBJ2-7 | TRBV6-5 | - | TGTGCCAGCAGGGGCCCCTACGAGCAGTACTTC | CASRGPYEQYF
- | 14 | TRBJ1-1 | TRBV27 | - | TGTGCCAGCAGTTTAAGGGCGAGGAACACTGAAGCTTTCTTT | CASSLRARNTEAFF
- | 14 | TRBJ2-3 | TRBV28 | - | TGTGCCAGCCGGTTTGGCGGGATGGAAGATACGCAGTATTTT | CASRFGGMEDTQYF
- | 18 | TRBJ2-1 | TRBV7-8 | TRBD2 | TGTGCCAGCAGCTGGCAGGGTCGCGGGAGAAGCTCCTACAATGAGCAGTTCTTC | CASSWQGRGRSSYNEQFF
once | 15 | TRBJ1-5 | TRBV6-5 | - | TGTGCCAGCAGTCCAACCCTTAACCCCAATCAGCCCCAGCATTTT | CASSPTLNPNQPQHF
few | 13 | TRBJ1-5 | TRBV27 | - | TGTGCCAGCAGTCCCACGACAGCACAGCCCCAGCATTTT | CASSPTTAQPQHF
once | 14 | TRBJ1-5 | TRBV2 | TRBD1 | TGTGCCAGTAACCGGGACAGTGACAATCAGCCCCAGCATTTT | CASNRDSDNQPQHF
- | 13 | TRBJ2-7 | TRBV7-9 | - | TGTGCCAGCAGACTAGACACTTCCTACGAGCAGTACTTC | CASRLDTSYEQYF
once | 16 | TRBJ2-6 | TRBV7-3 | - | TGTGCCAGCAGCTTACGGGGCTCTAGTGGGGCCAACGTCCTGACTTTC | CASSLRGSSGANVLTF
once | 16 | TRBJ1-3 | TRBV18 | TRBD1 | TGTGCCAGCTCACCCGGACAGGGGGTATATGGAAACACCATATATTTT | CASSPGQGVYGNTIYF
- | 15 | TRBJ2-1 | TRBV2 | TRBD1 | TGTGCCAGTACTGGTACAGGGGGCTCCTACAATGAGCAGTTCTTC | CASTGTGGSYNEQFF
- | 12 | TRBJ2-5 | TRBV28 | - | TGTGCCAGCAGCCGATACGTTGAGACCCAGTACTTC | CASSRYVETQYF
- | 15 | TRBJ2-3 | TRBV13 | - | TGTGCCAGCAGCCCTTTGAACCGCGGGCCAGATACGCAGTATTTT | CASSPLNRGPDTQYF
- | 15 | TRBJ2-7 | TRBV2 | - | TGTGCCAGCAGGGGACGACAGGAGAGCTCCTACGAGCAGTACTTC | CASRGRQESSYEQYF
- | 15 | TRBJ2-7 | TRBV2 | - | TGTGCCAGCAGCCCAGCCCGGTCCGTGGTGGACGAGCAGTACTTC | CASSPARSVVDEQYF
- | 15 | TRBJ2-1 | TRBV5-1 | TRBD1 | TGCGCCAGCAGCTCCGGACAGGGGGGTTACAATGAGCAGTTCTTC | CASSSGQGGYNEQFF
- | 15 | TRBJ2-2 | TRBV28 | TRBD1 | TGTGCCAGCAGGGAGACAGGGGTGGGCACCGGGGAGCTGTTTTTT | CASRETGVGTGELFF
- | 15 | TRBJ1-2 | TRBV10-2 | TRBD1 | TGCGCCAGCAGCCGGGACAGGGGGCAAGGCTACGGCTACACCTTC | CASSRDRGQGYGYTF
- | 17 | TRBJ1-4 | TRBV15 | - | TGTGCCACCAACCTTATCGGGCTGGGGACAACTAATGAAAAACTGTTTTTT | CATNLIGLGTTNEKLFF
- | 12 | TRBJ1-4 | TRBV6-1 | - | TGTGCCAGCAGTTTCGGGAAGGAAAAACTGTTTTTT | CASSFGKEKLFF
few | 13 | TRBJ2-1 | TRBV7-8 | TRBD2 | TGTGCCAGCAGCGCCCGACTAGCGGAAACCCAGTTCTTC | CASSARLAETQFF
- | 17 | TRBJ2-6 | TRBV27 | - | TGTGCCAGCAGCCGTCTCCCACTAGGATCTGGGGCCAACGTCCTGACTTTC | CASSRLPLGSGANVLTF
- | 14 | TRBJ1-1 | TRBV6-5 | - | TGTGCCAGCAGTTCCGGGCGAAAGAACACTGAAGCTTTCTTT | CASSSGRKNTEAFF
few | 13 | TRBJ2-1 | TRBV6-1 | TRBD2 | TGTGCCGGACGACTAGCGGGAGGGCGCGAGCAGTTCTTC | CAGRLAGGREQFF
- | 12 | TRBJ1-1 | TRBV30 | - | TGTGCCTGGAGTCTCCCGGGGACAGAAGCTTTCTTT | CAWSLPGTEAFF
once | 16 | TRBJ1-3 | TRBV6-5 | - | TGTGCCAGCAGTTACGACGGTTCTGGGGGAGGAAACACCATATATTTT | CASSYDGSGGGNTIYF
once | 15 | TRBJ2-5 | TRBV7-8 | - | TGTGCCACGAATCCGGCGGGGGCGATTCAAGAGACCCAGTACTTC | CATNPAGAIQETQYF
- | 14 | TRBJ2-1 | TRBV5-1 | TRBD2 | TGCGCCAGCAGCACCTCTGGCGGGGGCAATGAGCAGTTCTTC | CASSTSGGGNEQFF
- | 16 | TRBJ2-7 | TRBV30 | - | TGTGCCTGGAGTACAGTGAGGTACAGGGTGAGTTACGAGCAGTACTTC | CAWSTVRYRVSYEQYF
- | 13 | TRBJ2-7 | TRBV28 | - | TGTGCCAGCAGTAGACAGCACTCCTACGAGCAGTACTTC | CASSRQHSYEQYF
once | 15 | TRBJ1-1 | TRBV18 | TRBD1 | TGTGCCAGCTCACCTCGCGGGACAGGGGAAACTGAAGCTTTCTTT | CASSPRGTGETEAFF
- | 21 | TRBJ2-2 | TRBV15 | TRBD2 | TGTGCCACCAGCAGAGATGCGTGGGCTAGCGGGGGCCCACAGAACACCGGGGAGCTGTTTTTT | CATSRDAWASGGPQNTGELFF
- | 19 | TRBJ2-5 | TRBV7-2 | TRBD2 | TGTGCCAGCAGCTCCCGCGCTAGCGGGGGGGCCAGTAGAAGAGAGACCCAGTACTTC | CASSSRASGGASRRETQYF
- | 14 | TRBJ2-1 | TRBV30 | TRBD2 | TGTGCCTGGAACTCGGGACTAGGGAACAATGAGCAGTTCTTC | CAWNSGLGNNEQFF
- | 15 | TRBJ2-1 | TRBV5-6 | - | TGTGCCAGCAGCCGAACGTTATTTACGGACAATGAGCAGTTCTTC | CASSRTLFTDNEQFF